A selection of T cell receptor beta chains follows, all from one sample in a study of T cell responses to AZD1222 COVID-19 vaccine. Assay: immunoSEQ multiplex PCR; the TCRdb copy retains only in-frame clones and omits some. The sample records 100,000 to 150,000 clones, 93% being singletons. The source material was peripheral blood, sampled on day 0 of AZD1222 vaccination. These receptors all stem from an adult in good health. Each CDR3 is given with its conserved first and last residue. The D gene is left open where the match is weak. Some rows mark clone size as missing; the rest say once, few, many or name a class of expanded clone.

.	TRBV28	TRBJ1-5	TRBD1	CASRSRTGGNQPQHF
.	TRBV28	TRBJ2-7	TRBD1	CASRTPGGTYEQYF
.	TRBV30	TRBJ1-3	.	CAWSKNRSGNTIYF
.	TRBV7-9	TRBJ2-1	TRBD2	CASSSRTSATYNEQFF
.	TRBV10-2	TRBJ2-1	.	CASSVNSGDNEQFF
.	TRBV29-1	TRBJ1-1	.	CSVLQGNTEAFF
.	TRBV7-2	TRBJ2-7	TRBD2	CASSLATGGAYEQYF
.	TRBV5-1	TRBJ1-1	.	CASSLVPLHRRDTEAFF
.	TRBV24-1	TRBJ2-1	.	CATPGTPGQSEQFF
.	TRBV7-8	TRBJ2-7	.	CASSLVSYEQYF
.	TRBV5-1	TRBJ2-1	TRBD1	CASRTGGSESNEQFF
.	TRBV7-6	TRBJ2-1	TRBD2	CASSLTPGGGSSYNEQFF
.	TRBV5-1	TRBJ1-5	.	CASSFGRPPNQPQHF
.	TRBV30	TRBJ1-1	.	CAWRDITEAFF
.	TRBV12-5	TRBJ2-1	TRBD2	CASGLLSGRGEQFF
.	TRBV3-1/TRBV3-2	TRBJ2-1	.	CASSQDNGDEQFF
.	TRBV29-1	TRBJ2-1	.	CSSRQPNREQFF
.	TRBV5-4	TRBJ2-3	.	CASSEQTDTQYF
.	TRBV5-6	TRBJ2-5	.	CASSFIDTQETQYF
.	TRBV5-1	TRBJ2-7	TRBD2	CASRSRAGVDSYEQYF
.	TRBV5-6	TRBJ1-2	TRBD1	CASSLGTGFYGYTF
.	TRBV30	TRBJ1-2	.	CAWSVGRGYGYTF
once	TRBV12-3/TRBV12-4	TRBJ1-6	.	CASRRRGDSPLHF
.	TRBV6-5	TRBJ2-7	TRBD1	CASSGTGTGNYEQYF
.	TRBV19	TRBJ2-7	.	CASTAPTYEQYF
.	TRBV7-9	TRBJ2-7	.	CASSLSRNRVEQYF
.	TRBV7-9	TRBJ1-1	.	CASSLAGGDGTEAFF
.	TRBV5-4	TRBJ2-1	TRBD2	CASSPAPSGVLNEQFF
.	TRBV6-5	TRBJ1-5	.	CASRTQEPQHF
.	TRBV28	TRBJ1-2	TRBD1	CASSKSGGEGYGYTF
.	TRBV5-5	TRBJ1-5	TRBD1	CASSLEDRDLRNQPQHF
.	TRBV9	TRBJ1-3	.	CASSVTDGNTIYF
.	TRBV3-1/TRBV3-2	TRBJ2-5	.	CASSQGTSGGAQYF
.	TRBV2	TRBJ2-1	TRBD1	CASISERQGWKQFF
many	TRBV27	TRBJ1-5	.	CASSYSFDQPQHF
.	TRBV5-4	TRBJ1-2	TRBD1	CASSPQGALGYTF
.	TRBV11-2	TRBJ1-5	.	CASSFLGINQPQHF
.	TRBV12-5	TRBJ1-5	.	CASALAAGVRQPQHF
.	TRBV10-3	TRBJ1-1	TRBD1	CAVNTFQGGTEAFF
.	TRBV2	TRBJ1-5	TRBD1	CASSGGQGPPQHF
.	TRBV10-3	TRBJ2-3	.	CAITPGWAGIADTQYF
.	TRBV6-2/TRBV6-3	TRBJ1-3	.	CASSSLEAVTGNTIYF
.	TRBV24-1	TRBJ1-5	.	CATSIQGRGSNQPQHF
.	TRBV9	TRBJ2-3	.	CASSPLRTSTDTQYF
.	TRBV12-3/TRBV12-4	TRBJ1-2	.	CASSRDELRGYTF
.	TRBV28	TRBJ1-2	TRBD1	CASRLQGGGKGGYTF
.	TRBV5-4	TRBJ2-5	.	CASSFNSFSVFRQETQYF
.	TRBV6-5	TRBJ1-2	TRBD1	CASSYSVQGARGYTF